This entry features one T cell receptor beta chain sequence. This sample was included in a study of blood T cell repertoires in COVID-19. Trimming shortened V by 2 bases and J by 4 bases, and 9 bases separated the two germline ends. The CDR3 is 13 amino acids. Germline V gene data show CDR1 as MGHRA and CDR2 as YSYEKL. Profiled with immunoSEQ multiplex PCR; TCRdb holds only in-frame clones, not every one. Of roughly 200,000 clones detected, approximately 86% appear once; the ten largest clones hold 20% to 25%. The V call is TRBV4-1, the J call TRBJ2-7, with D maybe TRBD1 (6 bases). The clonotype originates from a woman between 40 and 55 years old in a cohort exposed to, infected with or recovered from COVID-19 (not recorded which). Sample: PBMCs or T cells enriched from blood (not recorded which). This CDR3 reads CASSQSTGYEQYF. CDR3 in DNA: TGCGCCAGCAGCCAATCGACAGGTTACGAGCAGTACTTC.